The 23 T cell receptor beta chains in this list originate from one sample, sequenced in a study of blood T cells in healthy people across ages. A second 7 to 11 cycle PCR used barcoded and J-beta primers. TCRdb passed the 5' RACE reads through MiXCR, listing each CDR3 protein once. The repertoire holds about 1.5 million distinct CDR3 sequences, about 42% seen once, with 4% in the top ten. Sequences were obtained from blood. These TCRs come from a woman between 18 and 29 years old in good health.

The sample holds a few counts of this clonotype. The V and J genes are TRBV6-5 and TRBJ2-7, with TRBD2 matching 11 bases. Germline trimming cut 0 bases from V and 6 bases from J; bases unmatched to any gene: 10. The CDR3 runs to 17 residues. The germline gives CDR1 MNHEY, CDR2 SVGAGI. The CDR3 protein is CASSYSGGLAASGEQYF. The CDR3 region has the DNA TGTGCCAGCAGTTACTCTGGGGGACTAGCGGCCTCGGGCGAGCAGTACTTC.

This sequence joins TRBV12-3 or TRBV12-4 and TRBJ1-6, with 9 positions matching TRBD1. There are 14 residues in the CDR3. The V and J ends lost 6 bases and 7 bases, in that order; junction bases with no gene match: 4. CDR3 residues: CASSAGTGNSPLHF. The CDR3 nucleotides read TGTGCCAGCAGCGCCGGGACAGGGAATTCACCCCTCCACTTT.

This clonotype was observed many times. The chain is built from TRBV20-1 and TRBJ2-1, with 7 bases lining up with TRBD2. The germline CDR1 and CDR2 sequences are DFQATT and SNEGSKA (reference sequence). V was clipped by 4 bases and J by 5 bases; unmatched bases: 8. The CDR3 has 14 residues. The CDR3 nucleotides are TGCAGTGCTACGGGGGGAAAACTGCACAATGAGCAGTTCTTC. Translating it yields CSATGGKLHNEQFF.

This clonotype was picked up many times. A junction boundary mismatches the germline segment, possibly from a read error. J is TRBJ2-7 and V is TRBV7-7; the D is unclear. This CDR3 comprises 14 residues. Germline CDR1 SSHAT, CDR2 FNYEAQ (reference sequence). The CDR3 loop is CASSLDVLSYEQYF. For the CDR3, the DNA is TGTGCTAGCAGCTTAGACGTACTCTCCTACGAGCAGTACTTC. Using reference TRBV7-7 and TRBJ2-7 for the parts outside the CDR3, the full variable domain is GAGVSQSPRYKVTKRGQDVTLRCDPISSHATLYWYQQALGQGPEFLTYFNYEAQPDKSGLPSDRFSAERPEGSISTLTIQRTEQRDSAMYRCASSLDVLSYEQYFGPGTRLTVT.

The rearrangement joins TRBV18 to TRBJ2-6; a possible D gene is TRBD1 (5 bases). The CDR3 has 16 residues. Trimming took off 0 bases at V and 4 bases at J, with 10 bases between the two ends. CDR1 is KGHSH, CDR2 LQKENI, per germline. The chain's CDR3 is CASSPPRGSGANVLTF. CDR3 DNA sequence: TGTGCCAGCTCACCACCTAGGGGATCGGGGGCCAACGTCCTGACTTTC.

This clonotype was seen at least ten times. V gene TRBV10-3 combines with J gene TRBJ2-7, with D maybe TRBD2 (6 bases). The V end was cut by 3 bases, the J end by 6 bases, with 12 bases between. Germline values: CDR1 ENHRY, CDR2 SYGVKD. There are 13 residues in the CDR3. The CDR3 DNA follows: TGTGCCATCAGTGAAAGGACTAAAAGCGAGCAGTACTTC. Protein: CAISERTKSEQYF.

This clonotype was seen only a few times. The genes are TRBV7-6 and TRBJ2-7; D is perhaps TRBD2 (5 bases). Germline-derived CDR1 and CDR2 are SGHVS and FNYEAQ. V was clipped by 4 bases and J by 6 bases, with 16 bases between them. CDR3 size: 14 residues. The CDR3 bases are TGTGCCAGCAGCTCGATCTACAGAGGAGGCGAGCAGTACTTC. Translation gives CASSSIYRGGEQYF.

The V and J genes are TRBV7-9 and TRBJ1-6, with D perhaps TRBD1 (6 bases). V lost 2 bases and J 7 bases, leaving 18 bases between the germline ends. CDR1 is SEHNR and CDR2 is FQNEAQ in the germline V gene (reference sequence). The length of the CDR3 is 17 residues. The CDR3 DNA reads TGTGCCAGCAGCTTAAGTGGACAGCTCTCAACCAATTCACCCCTCCACTTT. It specifies CASSLSGQLSTNSPLHF.

The J gene is TRBJ2-5, the V gene TRBV7-3, with D possibly TRBD2 on 6 matching bases. The germline CDR1 and CDR2 sequences are SGHTA and FQGTGA. There are 14 residues in the CDR3. V was trimmed by 5 bases and J by 4 bases, leaving 14 bases between them. The CDR3 coding sequence is TGTGCCAGCAGCCTCGTTGGAGGGATAGAGACCCAGTACTTC. This gives the protein CASSLVGGIETQYF. The entire variable domain, with the rest obtained from reference TRBV7-3 and TRBJ2-5, is as follows: GAGVSQTPSNKVTEKGKYVELRCDPISGHTALYWYRQSLGQGPEFLIYFQGTGAADDSGLPNDRFFAVRPEGSVSTLKIQRTERGDSAVYLCASSLVGGIETQYFGPGTRLLVL.

The chain is built from TRBV2 and TRBJ1-1; D call uncertain. V shed 6 bases and J shed 0 bases, with 14 bases lying between them. Germline V lookup: CDR1 SNHLY, CDR2 FYNNEI. The length of the CDR3 is 15 residues. The CDR3 is CASSRVGLMNTEAFF. CDR3 in DNA: TGTGCCAGCAGCCGCGTAGGGTTGATGAACACTGAAGCTTTCTTT.

This clonotype was seen a handful of times. The chain joins TRBV4-3 to TRBJ1-4, with 9 bases aligning to TRBD1. Germline trimming cut 1 base from V and 5 bases from J; bases unmatched to any gene: 8. From germline, CDR1 is LGHNA and CDR2 YSLEER. This CDR3 contains 17 residues. CDR3 in DNA: TGCGCCAGCAGCCAAGCTCCTCGGACAGGGGTAAATGAAAAACTGTTTTTT. Its protein is CASSQAPRTGVNEKLFF.

The chain combines TRBV20-1 with TRBJ2-1; 8 bases map to TRBD2. The tail of the sequence fits TRBJ2-7 better, so the J call may be wrong. This CDR3 spans 16 amino acids. Per germline, CDR1 DFQATT and CDR2 SNEGSKA (reference sequence). This chain's CDR3 is CSARDEWASGFLEQYF. The CDR3 DNA sequence: TGCAGTGCTAGAGATGAGTGGGCTAGCGGGTTCTTGGAGCAGTACTTC.

This rearrangement joins TRBV4-1 to TRBJ1-2; no clear D gene. Trimming stripped 2 bases from V and 0 bases from J, with 10 bases between. This CDR3 has 15 residues. The germline V gene has CDR1 MGHRA and CDR2 YSYEKL. In nucleotides, the CDR3 is TGCGCCAGCAGCCAACAGCACAGCTCTAACTATGGCTACACCTTC. The encoded protein is CASSQQHSSNYGYTF.

This clonotype was picked up a small number of times. The CDR3 here is CASSLGTDAEDADTQYF. CDR3 coding DNA: TGTGCCAGCAGCTTAGGCACCGATGCGGAGGATGCAGATACGCAGTATTTT. The gene calls are TRBV7-9 and TRBJ2-3, with D tentatively TRBD2 (5 bases). With 1 base removed from V and 4 bases from J, the gap between germline ends came to 18 bases. CDR3 length equals 17 residues. Germline V CDR1 and CDR2: SEHNR, FQNEAQ (reference sequence).

This clonotype was detected a few times. The chain recombines TRBV27 with TRBJ1-1; 7 positions agree with TRBD1. Germline assignment: CDR1 MNHEY and CDR2 SMNVEV (reference sequence). The V segment lost 5 bases and the J segment 8 bases; nucleotides outside the gene matches: 8. This CDR3 comprises 13 residues. CDR3 protein: CASSPGTVYEAFF. The CDR3 DNA reads TGTGCCAGCAGTCCCGGGACAGTCTACGAAGCTTTCTTT.

This chain connects TRBV2 to TRBJ1-4, with unresolved D. From germline, CDR1 is SNHLY and CDR2 FYNNEI. This CDR3 has 14 residues. V was pared by 8 bases and J by 7 bases, with 17 bases between. Here the CDR3 DNA reads TGTGCCAGCCGGACGGAGGGTTTAAGTGAAAAACTGTTTTTT. This codes for CASRTEGLSEKLFF.

The chain combines TRBV7-8 with TRBJ2-1; D not certain. CDR3 length: 16 residues. Germline assignment: CDR1 SGHVS and CDR2 FQNEAQ. Trimming cost V 5 bases and J 0 bases, with 14 bases left between them. CDR3 sequence reads: CASSQIALSSYNEQFF. Here the CDR3 DNA reads TGTGCCAGCAGCCAGATTGCCCTAAGCTCCTACAATGAGCAGTTCTTC.

V is TRBV24-1 and J is TRBJ2-1, with D maybe TRBD1 (5 bases). The CDR3 consists of 14 residues. Germline V gene data show CDR1 as KGHDR and CDR2 as SFDVKD. V was pared by 1 base and J by 5 bases, with 8 bases between. The CDR3 DNA follows: TGTGCCACCAGTGATTTACAGGTGGACAATGAGCAGTTCTTC. This encodes CATSDLQVDNEQFF.

The chain couples TRBV10-3 to TRBJ2-7; D may correspond to TRBD1 or TRBD2 (5 bases each). V lost 0 bases and J lost 2, with 11 bases in between. CDR1 is ENHRY, CDR2 SYGVKD, per germline. The CDR3 loop spans 15 amino acids. The DNA of the CDR3 is TGTGCCATCAGTGAGTCATGGGGGTCAACCTACGAGCAGTACTTC. As protein: CAISESWGSTYEQYF.

The table lists this clonotype with a few counts. The chain joins TRBV20-1 to TRBJ1-6; TRBD1 aligns across 8 bases. The CDR3 runs to 14 residues. Looked up from germline, CDR1 is DFQATT and CDR2 is SNEGSKA (reference sequence). After removal of 3 bases from V and 7 bases from J, the junction contained 5 bases not matched to a gene. The CDR3 DNA is TGCAGTGCTAGGGACAGGGAACGGAATTCACCCCTCCACTTT. Its translation: CSARDRERNSPLHF.

At least ten counts were recorded for this clonotype. The chain links TRBV29-1 to TRBJ2-1, with no clear D. The CDR3 runs to 13 residues. Trimming cost V 4 bases and J 4 bases, with 11 bases left between them. The V gene's germline CDR1 is SQVTM and CDR2 ANQGSEA. As DNA, the CDR3 is TGCAGCGTTGCAGAAGGGCGATACAATGAGCAGTTCTTC. Translating gives CSVAEGRYNEQFF.

The chain couples TRBV7-6 to TRBJ2-1; 8 bases align to TRBD1. This CDR3 spans 18 amino acids. J was trimmed by 5 bases and V by 2 bases; bases with no gene match: 14. The germline V gene has CDR1 SGHVS and CDR2 FNYEAQ. CDR3 sequence: CASSLPRIEQGEDNEQFF. CDR3 DNA: TGTGCCAGCAGCTTACCCCGGATCGAACAGGGGGAGGACAATGAGCAGTTCTTC.

This clonotype was detected many times. The rearrangement links TRBV29-1 to TRBJ2-7; the D is unclear. This CDR3 has 12 residues. Per the germline V gene, CDR1 is SQVTM and CDR2 is ANQGSEA. V shed 7 bases and J shed 1 base, with 11 bases lying between them. The CDR3 spells CSGGERSYEQYF. In nucleotides, the CDR3 is TGCAGCGGTGGAGAGAGATCCTACGAGCAGTACTTC.